Shown below are 32 T cell receptor beta chains from a single sample sequenced in a study of a mutant IDH1 vaccine in newly diagnosed glioma. These receptors' antigens are unknown. Specified time point: week 35, safety follow-up. Each dose of the vaccine consisted of 300 ug of mutant IDH1 20-mer peptide, with topical imiquimod. Here immunoSEQ multiplex PCR was the method, and the copy in TCRdb shows in-frame clones only, minus some. The table has over 55,000 clones, roughly 81% seen once. This material consisted of PBMCs, taken from a glioma patient whose treatment included an IDH1 peptide vaccine. All receptors come from a man aged 35-49 years with glioma.

This clone was found a few times. The genes are TRBV27 and TRBJ1-5; no reliable D call. Germline-derived CDR1 and CDR2 are MNHEY and SMNVEV (reference sequence). Between the trimmed V and J ends, which lost 11 bases and 1 base, there was a span of 12 bases. The CDR3 has 13 amino acids. The CDR3 region is CAAAHRSNQPQHF. Written as DNA, the CDR3 is TGTGCCGCAGCGCATAGAAGCAATCAGCCCCAGCATTTT.

V usage is TRBV5-6 and J usage is TRBJ2-7; D is unresolved. V lost 0 bases and J lost 5, with 9 bases in between. The germline CDR1 and CDR2 sequences are SGHDT and YYEEEE. The CDR3 has 13 amino acids. CDR3 sequence (DNA): TGTGCCAGCAGCTTGGTAGAGAGCCACGAGCAGTACTTC. Translating gives CASSLVESHEQYF.

This chain connects TRBV5-4 to TRBJ2-5, with D possibly called TRBD1 or TRBD2 (5 bases each). Germline V gene sequence: CDR1 SGHNT, CDR2 YYREEE (reference sequence). Trimming pared 0 bases from V and 7 bases from J, leaving 13 bases between. CDR3 length: 14 amino acids. The CDR3 DNA follows: TGTGCCAGCAGCTTGGAGGGGACCGGCGGGACCCAGTACTTC. It translates to CASSLEGTGGTQYF.

The rearrangement uses TRBV27 and TRBJ2-7, with 9 nucleotides matching TRBD1. The V gene's germline CDR1 is MNHEY and CDR2 SMNVEV (reference sequence). Trimming at V came to 6 bases and at J to 5 bases, leaving 11 bases not matched to a gene. This CDR3 has 15 amino acids. The CDR3 coding sequence is TGTGCCAGCAGACAGCTGGACAGGGGTTGGCACGAGCAGTACTTC. Translating it yields CASRQLDRGWHEQYF.

The J gene is TRBJ1-2, the V gene TRBV25-1; D unresolved. Germline CDR1 and CDR2: MGHDK and SYGVNS. The V gene lost 1 base and the J gene lost 0 bases, with 6 bases spanning the gap. This CDR3 has 14 amino acids. The DNA of the CDR3 is TGTGCCAGCAGTGAATCGCACCCTAACTATGGCTACACCTTC. Translated: CASSESHPNYGYTF.

The CDR3 loop is CSVERQGYGKNIQYF. Written as DNA, the CDR3 is TGCAGCGTTGAAAGACAGGGGTATGGCAAAAACATTCAGTACTTC. This chain joins TRBV29-1 and TRBJ2-4; 8 bases are a match to TRBD1. This CDR3 is 15 amino acids long. Per germline, CDR1 SQVTM and CDR2 ANQGSEA. With 2 bases clipped from V and 3 bases from J, the junction kept 6 bases outside the gene matches.

The V gene is TRBV9, the J gene TRBJ1-4; the D is unclear. This CDR3 is built from 13 residues. With 0 bases removed from V and 8 bases from J, the gap between germline ends came to 8 bases. CDR1 and CDR2 (germline): SGDLS, YYNGEE. The CDR3 reads CASSVVFVEKLFF. The CDR3 DNA follows: TGTGCCAGCAGCGTAGTGTTTGTGGAAAAACTGTTTTTT. The complete variable domain, with remaining parts taken from reference TRBV9 and TRBJ1-4, reads DSGVTQTPKHLITATGQRVTLRCSPRSGDLSVYWYQQSLDQGLQFLIQYYNGEERAKGNILERFSAQQFPDLHSELNLSSLELGDSALYFCASSVVFVEKLFFGSGTQLSVL.

The chain recombines TRBV4-3 with TRBJ2-5; a possible D gene is TRBD2 (6 bases). CDR3 size: 17 residues. V lost 0 bases and J lost 4, with 18 bases in between. The germline V gene has CDR1 LGHNA and CDR2 YSLEER. The CDR3 DNA sequence: TGCGCCAGCAGCCAAGATAGGAGCGGGTCCGGGGGAGAGACCCAGTACTTC. It translates to CASSQDRSGSGGETQYF.

The V and J genes are TRBV10-3 and TRBJ1-1, with 7 bases aligning to TRBD1. J gave up 3 bases and V 6 bases, and 4 bases lay outside the gene matches. There are 13 residues in the CDR3. Germline lookup yields CDR1 ENHRY and CDR2 SYGVKD. CDR3: CAIRGGRDTEAFF. DNA for the CDR3: TGTGCCATCAGAGGGGGCAGGGACACTGAAGCTTTCTTT.

The chain employs TRBV2 and TRBJ2-3, with 14 nucleotides matching TRBD2. Germline loops: CDR1 SNHLY, CDR2 FYNNEI. The junction had 3 bases not matched to a gene; V was cut back by 6 bases and J by 1 base. The CDR3 is 16 residues long. CDR3 bases: TGTGCCAGCAGACCGGGACTAGCGGGGGGCACAGATACGCAGTATTTT. Its protein is CASRPGLAGGTDTQYF.

This clone was observed a handful of times. The chain employs TRBV7-2 and TRBJ1-5; tentatively, D is TRBD1 (5 bases). Germline V gene lookup returns CDR1 SGHTA and CDR2 FQGNSA. The CDR3 totals 14 residues. Trimming left V 5 bases short and J 7 bases short, with 15 bases between. The CDR3 DNA follows: TGTGCCAGCAGCGAGGGGACGGTGCAACAGCCCCAGCATTTT. Its protein is CASSEGTVQQPQHF.

This chain uses TRBV5-1 with TRBJ2-7; weak D call: TRBD2 (7 bases). V was cut by 0 bases and J by 3 bases, with 13 bases left in between. Germline CDR1 reads SGHRS; CDR2 reads YFSETQ. CDR3 length: 15 residues. Written as DNA, the CDR3 is TGCGCCAGCAGCTTGGGGCCAGGGGAGGGCTACGAGCAGTACTTC. Translated, it gives CASSLGPGEGYEQYF.

This clone has just a few counts. The chain is built from TRBV4-2 and TRBJ1-5; D is unclear. The CDR3 extends over 13 amino acids. V lost 1 base and J lost 6, with 7 bases in between. The germline V gene has CDR1 LGHNA and CDR2 YNFKEQ. CDR3 loop: CASSQVPRQPQHF. In DNA, the CDR3 is TGTGCCAGCAGCCAAGTTCCACGTCAGCCCCAGCATTTT.

The chain combines TRBV21-1 with TRBJ2-6; TRBD2, the D gene given by the table, was not confirmed from the DNA. TRBV21-1 is tagged as a pseudogene. CDR3 length equals 14 residues. The CDR3 loop reads CASGSCGGANVLTF. The CDR3 nucleotides read TGTGCCAGCGGCTCCTGCGGAGGGGCCAACGTCCTGACTTTC.

This rearrangement joins TRBV5-1 to TRBJ1-3; D is possibly TRBD1 (6 bases). The germline CDR1 and CDR2 sequences are SGHRS and YFSETQ. The CDR3 covers 15 residues. Trimming pared 7 bases from V and 0 bases from J, leaving 14 bases between. The DNA of the CDR3 is TGCGCCAGCCGGTCCTCAGGGGCCTCTGGAAACACCATATATTTT. This sequence encodes CASRSSGASGNTIYF.

This sequence joins TRBV6-6 and TRBJ2-3; 8 bases align to TRBD1. This CDR3 has 15 residues. V lost 2 bases and J lost 4; bases outside the gene matches: 5. Germline CDR1 reads MNHNY; CDR2 reads SVGAGI (reference sequence). DNA for the CDR3: TGTGCCAGCAGTTACCGGGACAGGACCCCAGATACGCAGTATTTT. Amino acid sequence: CASSYRDRTPDTQYF.

This clone was counted a single time. The chain recombines TRBV10-3 with TRBJ2-3; 10 bases align to TRBD1. Germline assignment: CDR1 ENHRY and CDR2 SYGVKD. CDR3 length: 14 residues. Germline trimming cut 11 bases from V and 4 bases from J; bases unmatched to any gene: 9. For the CDR3, the DNA is TGTGCCGCCCATACGACAGGGGGCTCAGATACGCAGTATTTT. Protein sequence: CAAHTTGGSDTQYF.

The chain uses TRBV28 and TRBJ1-3; D unclear. This CDR3 is built from 18 residues. Germline-derived CDR1 and CDR2 are MDHEN and SYDVKM. V was pared by 4 bases and J by 0 bases, with 19 bases between. The CDR3 DNA sequence: TGTGCCAGCAGTTCTCCAACCGGACGTTCCTACTCTGGAAACACCATATATTTT. This sequence encodes CASSSPTGRSYSGNTIYF.

The rearrangement joins TRBV7-6 to TRBJ1-3; weak D call: TRBD1 (6 bases). There are 16 residues in the CDR3. Per the germline V gene, CDR1 is SGHVS and CDR2 is FNYEAQ. V dropped 1 base and J dropped 5 bases, with 15 bases sitting between them. The DNA of the CDR3 is TGTGCCAGCAGCTTAGTGTCAACAGGGTCGCGAAACACCATATATTTT. This sequence encodes CASSLVSTGSRNTIYF.

The rearrangement uses TRBV19 and TRBJ1-2; maybe TRBD1 (6 bases). Germline V gene sequence: CDR1 LNHDA, CDR2 SQIVND (reference sequence). Trimming took 5 bases from V and 4 from J, leaving 17 bases between them. The CDR3 is 15 residues long. The CDR3, as DNA: TGTGCCAGTAGTCCAGGACAGTACCCTGGCTATGGCTACACCTTC. This encodes CASSPGQYPGYGYTF.

Here the CDR3 DNA reads TGTGCCAGCAGCCTGGAAGGGGGGACGAGCGAGCAGTACTTC. Amino acid sequence: CASSLEGGTSEQYF. The rearrangement links TRBV6-4 to TRBJ2-7; D may match TRBD1 or TRBD2 (6 bases each). Looked up from germline, CDR1 is MRHNA and CDR2 is SNTAGT. CDR3 length equals 14 residues. Trimming left V 6 bases short and J 6 bases short, with 18 bases between.

The CDR3 region is CASSLIRGTGIYGYTF. CDR3 coding DNA: TGTGCCAGCAGCTTGATTCGTGGGACAGGGATCTATGGCTACACCTTC. The J gene is TRBJ1-2, the V gene TRBV5-6; 9 bases line up with TRBD1. The J segment lost 4 bases and the V segment lost 1 base, leaving 8 bases of the junction unmatched. This CDR3 is 16 amino acids long. Germline V gene sequence: CDR1 SGHDT, CDR2 YYEEEE. Full variable domain (rest looked up from reference TRBV5-6 and TRBJ1-2): DAGVTQSPTHLIKTRGQQVTLRCSPKSGHDTVSWYQQALGQGPQFIFQYYEEEERQRGNFPDRFSGHQFPNYSSELNVNALLLGDSALYLCASSLIRGTGIYGYTFGSGTRLTVV.

The chain has TRBV4-3 and TRBJ1-2; TRBD1 aligns across 8 bases. This CDR3 has 14 residues. Germline-derived CDR1 and CDR2 are LGHNA and YSLEER. V lost 0 bases, J lost 7 bases, and 4 bases stayed unmatched. The DNA of the CDR3 is TGCGCCAGCAGCCAAGAGATCAGGGGGCTTGGCTACACCTTC. Amino acids: CASSQEIRGLGYTF.

This chain links TRBV28 with TRBJ2-3; TRBD1 agrees at 8 bases. This CDR3 has 17 amino acids. Germline CDR1 is MDHEN and CDR2 is SYDVKM. The V and J ends lost 2 bases and 1 base, in that order; junction bases with no gene match: 8. DNA for the CDR3: TGTGCCAGCAGTTTACTCCCAGGGGGCTCAGGCACAGATACGCAGTATTTT. Its translation: CASSLLPGGSGTDTQYF.

This clone was seen a single time. This chain joins TRBV7-2 and TRBJ2-7; perhaps TRBD2 as D (5 bases). The length of the CDR3 is 14 residues. Germline V lookup: CDR1 SGHTA, CDR2 FQGNSA. Trimming removed 5 bases from V and 0 bases from J, with 11 bases in between. CDR3 sequence: CASSRDYLSYEQYF. CDR3 DNA sequence: TGTGCCAGCAGCCGAGACTACCTCTCCTACGAGCAGTACTTC.

The chain joins TRBV4-3 to TRBJ1-2, with 9 bases matching TRBD1. In germline, CDR1 is LGHNA, CDR2 YSLEER. The J segment lost 6 bases and the V segment lost 3 bases, leaving 14 bases of the junction unmatched. This CDR3 region has 17 residues. CDR3 residues: CASSHSWDRVRPDGYTF. The CDR3 region has the DNA TGCGCCAGCAGCCACTCCTGGGACAGGGTGAGGCCGGATGGCTACACCTTC.

In this sample, this clone turned up a few times. The genes are TRBV2 and TRBJ2-1; D ambiguous. In germline, CDR1 is SNHLY, CDR2 FYNNEI. The CDR3 runs to 13 residues. Trimming took 3 bases from V and 4 from J, leaving 7 bases between them. This CDR3 reads CASSDVGYNEQFF. Here the CDR3 DNA reads TGTGCCAGCAGTGACGTTGGGTACAATGAGCAGTTCTTC.

V is TRBV7-2 and J is TRBJ1-1; no reliable D call. From germline, CDR1 is SGHTA and CDR2 FQGNSA. Trimming stripped 5 bases from V and 6 bases from J, with 22 bases between. The CDR3 runs to 16 residues. The CDR3 DNA is TGTGCCAGCAGCGCACTGCGGGCCTCGCCTGGAGCTGAAGCTTTCTTT. Protein: CASSALRASPGAEAFF.

This clone was counted a single time. An end of the junction does not agree with germline; a read error may underlie this. This specimen includes other DNA sequences encoding the same CDR3. The chain employs TRBV7-2 and TRBJ2-7; no reliable D call. Per germline, CDR1 SGHTA and CDR2 FQGNSA. The CDR3 contains 16 residues. CDR3 bases: TGCGCCAGCAGCCGACGCAACGATCAGAGCTCCTACGAGCAGTACTTC. Protein product: CASSRRNDQSSYEQYF.

The chain employs TRBV10-3 and TRBJ1-1, with D possibly TRBD1 on 5 matching bases. The CDR3 contains 15 residues. V dropped 0 bases and J dropped 0 bases, with 8 bases sitting between them. CDR1 is ENHRY, CDR2 SYGVKD, per germline. The CDR3 nucleotides are TGTGCCATCAGTGAGTCGGAGGGGCTGAACACTGAAGCTTTCTTT. Its translation is CAISESEGLNTEAFF.

The gene calls are TRBV5-1 and TRBJ2-7; no clear D. This CDR3 spans 16 amino acids. V was pared by 0 bases and J by 0 bases, with 13 bases between. Germline CDR1 is SGHRS and CDR2 is YFSETQ. CDR3 region: CASSLGSRTASYEQYF. The CDR3 DNA reads as TGCGCCAGCAGCTTGGGATCTCGGACGGCCTCCTACGAGCAGTACTTC.

The chain uses TRBV18 and TRBJ2-1, with a tentative D call TRBD2 (6 bases). Deletions cut 2 bases from V and 0 bases from J, with 11 bases between. The CDR3 consists of 16 residues. Looked up from germline, CDR1 is KGHSH and CDR2 is LQKENI. CDR3 in DNA: TGTGCCAGCTCACCAGCACCCGGGGGCTCCTACAATGAGCAGTTCTTC. Translation: CASSPAPGGSYNEQFF.